A single sample is the source of the 10 T cell receptor beta chains below, sequenced in a study of cytomegalovirus exposure and HLA in healthy donors. The PCR ran on 60 Vbeta and 13 Jbeta primers. Generated by immunoSEQ multiplex PCR, the TCRdb table keeps only in-frame clones and is missing some. The repertoire holds 250,000 to 350,000 clones, 80% to 90% seen once, with approximately 2% in the top ten. What was sequenced was PBMCs. The receptors derive from a woman younger than 30 in good health and CMV-seronegative.

The J gene is TRBJ1-4, the V gene TRBV10-3; weak D call: TRBD1 (5 bases). This CDR3 spans 13 amino acids. The V end was cut by 8 bases, the J end by 5 bases, with 12 bases between. Germline V CDR1 and CDR2: ENHRY, SYGVKD. The CDR3 nucleotides read TGTGCCATCCAGGGCAGAAAGAATGAAAAACTGTTTTTT. Encoded protein: CAIQGRKNEKLFF.

CDR3 sequence (DNA): TGTGCCAGCAGTTTAAACAGGGGTAATGAAAAACTGTTTTTT. It yields the protein CASSLNRGNEKLFF. This chain connects TRBV27 to TRBJ1-4; 7 bases are shared with TRBD1. The germline V gene has CDR1 MNHEY and CDR2 SMNVEV (reference sequence). The CDR3 spans 14 residues. J lost 4 bases, V lost 2 bases, and 1 base had no gene match. Full variable domain (rest looked up from reference TRBV27 and TRBJ1-4): EAQVTQNPRYLITVTGKKLTVTCSQNMNHEYMSWYRQDPGLGLRQIYYSMNVEVTDKGDVPEGYKVSRKEKRNFPLILESPSPNQTSLYFCASSLNRGNEKLFFGSGTQLSVL.

The rearrangement uses TRBV2 and TRBJ2-7; possible D gene TRBD2, 6 bases. Germline V CDR1 and CDR2: SNHLY, FYNNEI. This CDR3 is built from 12 residues. V dropped 5 bases and J dropped 5 bases, with 10 bases sitting between them. CDR3 sequence reads: CASSRAGNEQYF. The DNA of the CDR3 is TGTGCCAGCAGTCGTGCGGGGAACGAGCAGTACTTC.

The chain joins TRBV19 to TRBJ1-5, with D hard to call. Trimming removed 3 bases at V and 10 bases at J, with 19 bases between. The CDR3 length is 15 residues. Germline V gene sequence: CDR1 LNHDA, CDR2 SQIVND (reference sequence). The DNA of the CDR3 is TGTGCCAGTAGTATCGACGGGGAGGGCTCACGACCCCAGCATTTT. It specifies CASSIDGEGSRPQHF.

This clone was observed once. The CDR3 sequence: CASSYSGGGIWIEQFF. The CDR3 DNA reads as TGTGCCAGCAGTTACTCGGGCGGGGGGATTTGGATCGAGCAGTTCTTC. The chain is built from TRBV6-5 and TRBJ2-1, with 8 bases aligning to TRBD2. Trimming at V came to 0 bases and at J to 10 bases, leaving 11 bases not matched to a gene. Germline CDR1 MNHEY, CDR2 SVGAGI. The CDR3 is 16 residues long.

V is TRBV7-3 and J is TRBJ1-2, with 7 nucleotides matching TRBD1. The CDR3 has 16 amino acids. Germline lookup yields CDR1 SGHTA and CDR2 FQGTGA. J gave up 4 bases and V 3 bases, and 11 bases lay outside the gene matches. The DNA of the CDR3 is TGTGCCAGCAGCTTTTCCGGGAGAGGGGGCGGCTATGGCTACACCTTC. Translating it yields CASSFSGRGGGYGYTF.

The chain joins TRBV19 to TRBJ2-1, with D tentatively TRBD1 (6 bases). The germline V and J ends were trimmed by 3 bases and 4 bases, with 16 bases remaining between them. This CDR3 contains 16 residues. CDR1 and CDR2 from the germline V gene are LNHDA and SQIVND (reference sequence). CDR3 bases: TGTGCCAGTAGTATCCCAGGGGACGGGGTATACAATGAGCAGTTCTTC. Translation gives CASSIPGDGVYNEQFF.

The chain combines TRBV5-4 with TRBJ1-2; the D is unclear. CDR3 length: 11 residues. Germline lookup yields CDR1 SGHNT and CDR2 YYREEE (reference sequence). V lost 4 bases and J 8 bases, leaving 9 bases between the germline ends. Written as DNA, the CDR3 is TGTGCCAGCAGCCGCCCGGGGGGCTACACCTTC. Its translation is CASSRPGGYTF.

The V gene is TRBV11-2, the J gene TRBJ2-3, with D perhaps TRBD1 (5 bases). The CDR3 runs 14 residues. Germline V CDR1 and CDR2: SGHAT, FQNNGV. The germline V and J ends were trimmed by 5 bases and 5 bases, with 14 bases remaining between them. The CDR3 DNA sequence: TGTGCCAGCAGCGCTACAGGTTCGGGAGATACGCAGTATTTT. Protein: CASSATGSGDTQYF.

A word on this clone: Mismatch with germline at one junction end may stem from a read error. The sample holds other DNA sequences that translate to the same CDR3. The V call is TRBV6-1, the J call TRBJ1-6; unclear D gene. Germline assignment: CDR1 MNHNS and CDR2 SASEGT. The length of the CDR3 is 16 residues. CDR3 DNA: TGTGCCAGCAGCGAAATGGCGAAGCGAGGTAATTCCCCCCTCCACTTT. Translating gives CASSEMAKRGNSPLHF.